The TCR beta chain described here comes from a study of blood T cells in healthy people across ages. V dropped 0 bases and J dropped 3 bases, with 12 bases sitting between them. The CDR3 extends over 15 amino acids. From germline, CDR1 is LNHNV and CDR2 YYDKDF (reference sequence). A J-beta primer mix and a sample-barcoded 5' primer were used in a second PCR of roughly 7 to 12 cycles. TCRdb redid the calling of the 5' RACE reads with MiXCR, one entry per CDR3 protein. The sample records hundreds of thousands of distinct CDR3 sequences, about half being singletons. A few counts support this clonotype. Sequencing was carried out using blood. The TCR originated in a man older than 75 in good health. The chain carries TRBV15 and TRBJ2-7, with a tentative D call TRBD1 (5 bases). CDR3 in DNA: TGTGCCACCAGCAGAGAACGGCAGGGAAACTACGAGCAGTACTTC. Protein: CATSRERQGNYEQYF.